Following are 27 T cell receptor beta chains from one sample sequenced in a study of tumor-infiltrating lymphocytes in primary liver carcinoma. Unsorted whole blood supplied the blood RNA, and germline DNA was isolated too. The researchers produced TCR beta cDNA from approximately 0.45 ug total RNA with a constant-region primer. ARM-PCR was slightly modified, and three nested multiplex PCR rounds with it gave rise to the TCR beta libraries. Amplification in the first two PCR rounds was performed using TRBV1-TRBV30 forward primers and a C-beta reverse primer for approximately 10 cycles each. Via MiXCR, TCRdb re-called the multiplex PCR reads, giving one row per CDR3 protein. The sample lists approximately 320,000 distinct CDR3 sequences; about 50% were seen once. Sample: peripheral blood. Every receptor here comes from a woman aged 30 to 39 with primary liver carcinoma and hepatitis B virus infection.

This clonotype was counted at least ten times. V is TRBV6-2 or TRBV6-3 and J is TRBJ2-7, with 9 positions matching TRBD2. The germline V gene has CDR1 MNHEY and CDR2 SVGEGT. The V segment lost 6 bases and the J segment 3 bases; nucleotides outside the gene matches: 3. CDR3 length: 13 amino acids. DNA of the CDR3: TGTGCCAGCAGCCGACTAGCGGACTACGAGCAGTACTTC. Translating it yields CASSRLADYEQYF.

To note about this clonotype: Relative to the germline gene, one junction end is altered; a read error may explain this. The chain carries TRBV29-1 and TRBJ1-1, with a tentative D call TRBD1 (5 bases). CDR3 size: 12 residues. Germline V CDR1 and CDR2: SQVTM, ANQGSEA. In DNA form, the CDR3 reads TGCAGCGCCGAGGGGTTGGACACTGAAGCTTACTTT. Translated, it gives CSAEGLDTEAYF. Full variable domain (outside the CDR3, taken from reference TRBV29-1 and TRBJ1-1): SAVISQKPSRDICQRGTSLTIQCQVDSQVTMMFWYRQQPGQSLTLIATANQGSEATYESGFVIDKFPISRPNLTFSTLTVSNMSPEDSSIYLCSAEGLDTEAYFGQGTRLTVV.

The J gene is TRBJ1-4, the V gene TRBV6-1, with D tentatively TRBD1 (5 bases). Germline CDR1 and CDR2: MNHNS and SASEGT. The V end was cut by 6 bases, the J end by 8 bases, with 25 bases between. The CDR3 contains 17 residues. The CDR3 region is CASRPTRSSGGREKLFF. CDR3 bases: TGTGCCAGCAGGCCCACAAGGAGCAGCGGGGGTAGGGAAAAACTGTTTTTT.

Points on this clonotype: A much larger clone is a single base away; this may be a read error. The chain joins TRBV12-3 or TRBV12-4 to TRBJ1-1; TRBD1 is a possible D gene (5 bases). The CDR3 covers 20 residues. The CDR3 spells CASSLFSGLSGKGMNSEAFF. The CDR3 DNA reads TGTGCCAGCAGTTTATTTTCGGGGCTTTCGGGGAAGGGAATGAACTCTGAAGCTTTCTTT.

This clonotype was observed a handful of times. The rearrangement uses TRBV12-3 or TRBV12-4 and TRBJ1-2; D gene ambiguous. V lost 2 bases, J lost 8 bases, and 21 bases lay in between. This CDR3 comprises 16 residues. The CDR3 region is CASSLNPLTPTGGYTF. The DNA of the CDR3 is TGTGCCAGCAGTTTAAATCCCCTGACCCCCACGGGAGGCTACACCTTC.

This clonotype was seen a few times. The chain uses TRBV13 and TRBJ2-7; 12 bases agree with TRBD2. The CDR3 runs 15 residues. Germline assignment: CDR1 PRHDT and CDR2 FYEKMQ (reference sequence). Unmatched junction bases numbered 5, after V lost 5 bases and J lost 3 bases. CDR3 in amino acids: CASSHGTSGYYEQYF. In nucleotides, the CDR3 is TGTGCCAGCAGCCATGGGACTAGCGGGTACTACGAGCAGTACTTC. The full variable domain, with the rest looked up from reference TRBV13 and TRBJ2-7, is AAGVIQSPRHLIKEKRETATLKCYPIPRHDTVYWYQQGPGQDPQFLISFYEKMQSDKGSIPDRFSAQQFSDYHSELNMSSLELGDSALYFCASSHGTSGYYEQYFGPGTRLTVT.

The rearrangement joins TRBV5-6 to TRBJ1-1; the D is unclear. Per germline, CDR1 SGHDT and CDR2 YYEEEE. This CDR3 is built from 14 residues. V lost 1 base, J lost 1 base, and 8 bases lay in between. The CDR3: CASSLRWGNTEAFF. The CDR3 nucleotides read TGTGCCAGCAGCTTGCGATGGGGGAACACTGAAGCTTTCTTT.

On this clonotype: The CDR3 ends on some other residue instead of the conserved phenylalanine or tryptophan, so this is likely a read error. It is unclear where the CDR3 begins or ends on the DNA, so no DNA is shown, and the CDR3 is as TCRdb lists it. V is TRBV11-2 and J is TRBJ2-3; TRBD2, the table's D call, lacks a check against the DNA. Per the germline V gene, CDR1 is SGHAT and CDR2 is FQNNGV. The CDR3 is 12 residues long, ends included. CDR3 sequence reads: CASSTLAWAQFY.

This clonotype was recorded many times. This rearrangement joins TRBV12-3 or TRBV12-4 to TRBJ2-2, with TRBD2 matching over 10 bases. Trimming cost V 5 bases and J 6 bases; bases outside gene matches: 6. This CDR3 spans 15 amino acids. The CDR3 nucleotides are TGTGCCAGCAGTCGAGCGGGAGGGCCCCCCGGGGAGCTGTTTTTT. It codes for CASSRAGGPPGELFF.

A word on this clonotype: A much bigger clone sits one base away, suggesting this may be a read error. Lacking the conserved final phenylalanine or tryptophan, this CDR3 likely reflects a read error. This rearrangement joins TRBV12-3 or TRBV12-4 to TRBJ2-5; D not certain. This CDR3 is 12 amino acids long. Deletions cut 6 bases from V and 0 bases from J, with 5 bases between. CDR3 region: CASSENQETQYS. The DNA of the CDR3 is TGTGCCAGCAGCGAAAACCAAGAGACCCAGTACTCC.

This chain uses TRBV5-6 with TRBJ2-2; no clear D gene. The germline V and J ends were trimmed by 4 bases and 13 bases, with 23 bases remaining between them. CDR3 length equals 15 residues. From germline, CDR1 is SGHDT and CDR2 YYEEEE. In DNA form, the CDR3 reads TGTGCCAGCAGCGTGGCACCCAGAGTCACCGGTGGGCTGTTTTTT. This codes for CASSVAPRVTGGLFF. The whole variable domain, filled in from reference TRBV5-6 and TRBJ2-2, reads DAGVTQSPTHLIKTRGQQVTLRCSPKSGHDTVSWYQQALGQGPQFIFQYYEEEERQRGNFPDRFSGHQFPNYSSELNVNALLLGDSALYLCASSVAPRVTGGLFFGEGSRLTVL.

Details on this clonotype: Possible read error: a much larger clone is one base away. The chain is built from TRBV6-6 and TRBJ2-1; D unresolved. Germline V gives CDR1 MNHNY, CDR2 SVGAGI (reference sequence). The CDR3 runs 11 residues. This chain's CDR3 is CASSYSPEQSF. The CDR3 DNA follows: TGTGCCAGCAGTTACTCGCCTGAGCAGTCCTTC.

V gene TRBV19 combines with J gene TRBJ1-1; D is unclear. Trimming left V 3 bases short and J 0 bases short, with 8 bases between. Looked up from germline, CDR1 is LNHDA and CDR2 is SQIVND (reference sequence). The CDR3 sequence is 14 residues long. CDR3 nucleotide sequence: TGTGCCAGTAGTATTGGTCGGCTGAACACTGAAGCTTTCTTT. Its protein product is CASSIGRLNTEAFF. The variable domain in full, with the rest retrieved from reference TRBV19 and TRBJ1-1, is DGGITQSPKYLFRKEGQNVTLSCEQNLNHDAMYWYRQDPGQGLRLIYYSQIVNDFQKGDIAEGYSVSREKKESFPLTVTSAQKNPTAFYLCASSIGRLNTEAFFGQGTRLTVV.

The chain combines TRBV11-3 with TRBJ2-1; a weak D match, TRBD2 (5 bases). Germline-derived CDR1 and CDR2 are SGHNT and YENEEA. The CDR3 runs 15 residues. Trimming stripped 9 bases from V and 8 bases from J, with 23 bases between. This CDR3 is CARSIDLDPRDEQFF. CDR3 sequence (DNA): TGTGCCAGGAGCATAGATCTGGACCCGAGGGATGAGCAGTTCTTC.

A word on this clonotype: This may arise from a read error, as a much more abundant clone is one base away. This chain links TRBV29-1 with TRBJ2-7, with D unclear. Germline values: CDR1 SQVTM, CDR2 ANQGSEA. The CDR3 extends over 12 amino acids. CDR3 in amino acids: CSVASNSYEQHF. CDR3 DNA sequence: TGCAGCGTTGCTTCGAATTCCTACGAGCAGCACTTC.

Worth noting for this clonotype: A read error may produce the germline difference seen at one junction end. The rearrangement joins TRBV11-2 to TRBJ2-7; D is uncertain. The CDR3 length is 12 residues. Germline assignment: CDR1 SGHAT and CDR2 FQNNGV. CDR3 protein: CASTLGPSPKYF. In DNA, the CDR3 is TGTGCCAGCACCTTAGGGCCGAGTCCCAAGTACTTC.

This clonotype was detected many times. The chain is built from TRBV6-1 and TRBJ1-1; D ambiguous. Trimming removed 6 bases from V and 0 bases from J, with 11 bases in between. The germline V gene has CDR1 MNHNS and CDR2 SASEGT. This CDR3 contains 14 residues. CDR3 in amino acids: CASRSGSMNTEAFF. CDR3 DNA: TGTGCCAGCAGATCCGGGAGCATGAACACTGAAGCTTTCTTT.

About this clonotype: At one end, the junction sequence differs from germline, possibly due to a read error. The chain is built from TRBV6-6 and TRBJ1-5, with D perhaps matching TRBD1 (5 bases). Germline CDR1 is MNHNY and CDR2 is SVGAGI (reference sequence). CDR3 length: 17 residues. Here the CDR3 reads CVSSRPDSKNSNQPQHF. The CDR3 nucleotides are TGTGTCAGCAGTAGGCCCGACAGCAAGAATAGCAATCAGCCCCAGCACTTT.

This clonotype has more than one count but fewer than ten. This clone may be a read error of a much larger clone one base away. This CDR3 fails to terminate in the conserved phenylalanine or tryptophan, so it likely reflects a read error. The V and J genes are TRBV29-1 and TRBJ2-3, with 14 nucleotides matching TRBD2. V was clipped by 7 bases and J by 5 bases; unmatched bases: 8. The germline gives CDR1 SQVTM, CDR2 ANQGSEA. The CDR3 sequence is 15 residues long. CDR3 sequence reads: CSATGLAGVLDTQYS. The CDR3 DNA is TGCAGCGCGACGGGACTAGCGGGAGTCTTAGATACGCAGTATTCT.

This clonotype has only a few counts. V usage is TRBV14 and J usage is TRBJ2-6, with D uncertain. Germline loops: CDR1 SGHDN, CDR2 FVKESK. Trimming pared 3 bases from V and 0 bases from J, leaving 6 bases between. The CDR3 covers 15 residues. The CDR3 spells CASSHGSSGANVLTF. CDR3 sequence (DNA): TGTGCCAGCAGCCACGGTAGCTCTGGGGCCAACGTCCTGACTTTC.

As regards this clonotype: The junction departs from the called germline gene at one end, perhaps through a read error. The chain joins TRBV11-2 to TRBJ1-1; D uncertain. Germline V gene sequence: CDR1 SGHAT, CDR2 FQNNGV. CDR3 size: 16 residues. In DNA, the CDR3 is TGTGCAAGCAGCCCCCGGTCCCGGGTCTCCAACACTGGAGCTTTCTTT. Amino acid sequence: CASSPRSRVSNTGAFF. The full variable domain, rest sourced from reference TRBV11-2 and TRBJ1-1, is EAGVAQSPRYKIIEKRQSVAFWCNPISGHATLYWYQQILGQGPKLLIQFQNNGVVDDSQLPKDRFSAERLKGVDSTLKIQPAKLEDSAVYLCASSPRSRVSNTGAFFGQGTRLTVV.

As to this clonotype: A junction end diverges from the germline sequence, so it may reflect a read error. This chain links TRBV6-2 or TRBV6-3 with TRBJ1-4; D uncertain. This CDR3 has 15 amino acids. Germline-derived CDR1 and CDR2 are MNHEY and SVGEGT. CDR3 DNA sequence: TGTGCCAGCAGTTCCCCCGCCAGTGGAAATGAAAAACTGTTATTT. Amino acids: CASSSPASGNEKLLF.

The V and J genes are TRBV7-9 and TRBJ1-1; D unclear. Looked up from germline, CDR1 is SEHNR and CDR2 is FQNEAQ (reference sequence). The CDR3 sequence is 13 residues long. The V and J ends lost 7 bases and 7 bases respectively, with 16 bases between them. In nucleotides, the CDR3 is TGTGCCAGCATCCGACCCGACACCTTTGAAGCTTTCTTT. Residues: CASIRPDTFEAFF.

In regard to this clonotype: The CDR3 does not end in the conserved phenylalanine or tryptophan, so this is likely a read error. For the CDR3, the DNA is TGTGCCAGCAGTTACCCCCGGCTAGCAGATTACAATGAGCAGTTCATC. Its protein is CASSYPRLADYNEQFI. This rearrangement joins TRBV6-2 or TRBV6-3 to TRBJ2-1; TRBD2 is a possible D gene (5 bases). Deletions cut 2 bases from V and 4 bases from J, with 15 bases between. Germline V gives CDR1 MNHEY, CDR2 SVGEGT. CDR3 length: 16 residues.

At least ten counts were recorded for this clonotype. This chain connects TRBV7-8 to TRBJ2-5; D possibly corresponds to TRBD2 (5 bases). Trimming removed 5 bases at V and 5 bases at J, with 24 bases between. Germline CDR1 is SGHVS and CDR2 is FQNEAQ. The CDR3 extends over 17 amino acids. As DNA, the CDR3 is TGTGCCAGCAGCGGGGTTGGATTGGGAGTACCCGGGGAGACCCAGTACTTC. Translation gives CASSGVGLGVPGETQYF.

The rearrangement joins TRBV6-5 to TRBJ2-2, with a possible D match to TRBD2 (6 bases). The CDR3 covers 15 residues. The germline V and J ends were trimmed by 4 bases and 1 base, with 10 bases remaining between them. Germline V gives CDR1 MNHEY, CDR2 SVGAGI. In DNA, the CDR3 is TGTGCCAGCAGTTTCAAGGGACTGAACACCGGGGAGCTGTTTTTT. Protein: CASSFKGLNTGELFF.

Note on this clonotype: At one boundary the junction diverges from the germline segment, which might be a read error. The V call is TRBV14, the J call TRBJ2-1, with D possibly called TRBD1 or TRBD2 (5 bases each). Germline V gene sequence: CDR1 SGHDN, CDR2 FVKESK. The CDR3 is 19 residues long. The CDR3 spells CDSSPTGLGPSRVGNEQFF. CDR3 DNA sequence: TGTGACAGCAGCCCTACAGGACTGGGTCCCTCTCGTGTGGGCAATGAGCAGTTCTTC.